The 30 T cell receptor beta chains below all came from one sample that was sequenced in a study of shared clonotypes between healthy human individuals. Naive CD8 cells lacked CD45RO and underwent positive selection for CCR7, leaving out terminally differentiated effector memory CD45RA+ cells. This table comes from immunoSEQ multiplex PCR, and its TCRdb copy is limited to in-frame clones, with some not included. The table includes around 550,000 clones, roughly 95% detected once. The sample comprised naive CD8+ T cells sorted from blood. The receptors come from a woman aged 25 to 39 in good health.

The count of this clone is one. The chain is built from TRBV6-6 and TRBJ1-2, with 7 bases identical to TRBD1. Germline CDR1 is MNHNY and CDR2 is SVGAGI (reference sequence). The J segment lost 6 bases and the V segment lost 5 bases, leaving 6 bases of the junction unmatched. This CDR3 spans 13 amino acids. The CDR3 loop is CASSPGTANGYTF. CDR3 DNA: TGTGCCAGCAGTCCCGGGACAGCCAATGGCTACACCTTC.

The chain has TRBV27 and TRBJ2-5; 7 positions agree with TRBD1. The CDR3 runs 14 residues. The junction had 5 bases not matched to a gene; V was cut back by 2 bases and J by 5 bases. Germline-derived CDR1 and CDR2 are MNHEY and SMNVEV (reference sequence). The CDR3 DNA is TGTGCCAGCAGTTTAGGACAGGCCGGGGAGACCCAGTACTTC. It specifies CASSLGQAGETQYF.

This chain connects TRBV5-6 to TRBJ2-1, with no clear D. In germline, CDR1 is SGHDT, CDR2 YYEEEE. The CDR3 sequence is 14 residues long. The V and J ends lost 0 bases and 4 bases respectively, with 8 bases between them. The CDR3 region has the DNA TGTGCCAGCAGCTTGGGGCGGCTGTACAATGAGCAGTTCTTC. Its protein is CASSLGRLYNEQFF. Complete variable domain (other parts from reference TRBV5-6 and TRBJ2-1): DAGVTQSPTHLIKTRGQQVTLRCSPKSGHDTVSWYQQALGQGPQFIFQYYEEEERQRGNFPDRFSGHQFPNYSSELNVNALLLGDSALYLCASSLGRLYNEQFFGPGTRLTVL.

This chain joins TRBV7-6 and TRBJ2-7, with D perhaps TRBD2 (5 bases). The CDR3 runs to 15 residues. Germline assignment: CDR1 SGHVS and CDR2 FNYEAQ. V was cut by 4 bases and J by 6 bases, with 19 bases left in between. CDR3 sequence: CASSSSGSPGREQYF. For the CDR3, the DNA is TGTGCCAGCAGCTCGAGCGGCAGTCCGGGTCGCGAGCAGTACTTC.

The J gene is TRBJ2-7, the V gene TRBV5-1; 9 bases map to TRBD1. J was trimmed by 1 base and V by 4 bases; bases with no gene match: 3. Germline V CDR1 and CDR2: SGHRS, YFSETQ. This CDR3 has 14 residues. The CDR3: CASSQGQGSYEQYF. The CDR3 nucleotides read TGCGCCAGCAGCCAGGGACAGGGATCCTACGAGCAGTACTTC. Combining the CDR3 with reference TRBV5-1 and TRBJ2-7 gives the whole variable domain KAGVTQTPRYLIKTRGQQVTLSCSPISGHRSVSWYQQTPGQGLQFLFEYFSETQRNKGNFPGRFSGRQFSNSRSEMNVSTLELGDSALYLCASSQGQGSYEQYFGPGTRLTVT.

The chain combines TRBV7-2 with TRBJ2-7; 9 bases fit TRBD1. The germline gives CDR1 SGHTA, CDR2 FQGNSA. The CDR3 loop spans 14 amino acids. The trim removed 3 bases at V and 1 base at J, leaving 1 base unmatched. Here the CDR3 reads CASSFGTGSYEQYF. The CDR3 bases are TGTGCCAGCAGCTTCGGGACAGGGTCCTACGAGCAGTACTTC. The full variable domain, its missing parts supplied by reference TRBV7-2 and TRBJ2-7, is GAGVSQSPSNKVTEKGKDVELRCDPISGHTALYWYRQSLGQGLEFLIYFQGNSAPDKSGLPSDRFSAERTGGSVSTLTIQRTQQEDSAVYLCASSFGTGSYEQYFGPGTRLTVT.

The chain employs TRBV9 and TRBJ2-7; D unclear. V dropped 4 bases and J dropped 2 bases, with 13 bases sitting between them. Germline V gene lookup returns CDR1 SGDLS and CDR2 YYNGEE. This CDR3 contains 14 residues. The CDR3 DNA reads TGTGCCAGCAGCCCAGGATCTCTCACCTACGAGCAGTACTTC. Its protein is CASSPGSLTYEQYF.

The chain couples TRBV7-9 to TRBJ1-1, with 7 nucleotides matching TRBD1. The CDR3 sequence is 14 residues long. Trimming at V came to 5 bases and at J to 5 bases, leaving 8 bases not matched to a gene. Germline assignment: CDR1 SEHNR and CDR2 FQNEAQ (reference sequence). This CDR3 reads CASSPPTGRTEAFF. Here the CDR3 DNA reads TGTGCCAGCAGCCCCCCGACAGGGAGGACTGAAGCTTTCTTT.

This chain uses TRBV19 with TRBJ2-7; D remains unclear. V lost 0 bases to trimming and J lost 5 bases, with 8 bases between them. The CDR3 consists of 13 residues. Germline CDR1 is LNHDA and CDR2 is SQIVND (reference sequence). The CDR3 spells CASSIDLRNEQYF. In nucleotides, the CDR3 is TGTGCCAGTAGTATAGATTTAAGGAACGAGCAGTACTTC.

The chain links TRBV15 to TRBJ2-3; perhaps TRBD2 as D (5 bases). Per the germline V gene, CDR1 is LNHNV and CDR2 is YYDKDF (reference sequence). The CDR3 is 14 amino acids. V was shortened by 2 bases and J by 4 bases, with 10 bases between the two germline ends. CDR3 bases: TGTGCCACCAGCAGACCTAGCCACGCAGATACGCAGTATTTT. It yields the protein CATSRPSHADTQYF.

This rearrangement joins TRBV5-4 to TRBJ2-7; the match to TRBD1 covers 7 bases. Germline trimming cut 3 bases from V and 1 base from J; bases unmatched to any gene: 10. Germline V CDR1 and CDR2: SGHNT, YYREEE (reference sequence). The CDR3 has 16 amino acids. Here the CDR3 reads CASSSRTGVGSYEQYF. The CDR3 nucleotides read TGTGCCAGCAGCTCTAGGACAGGAGTGGGATCCTACGAGCAGTACTTC.

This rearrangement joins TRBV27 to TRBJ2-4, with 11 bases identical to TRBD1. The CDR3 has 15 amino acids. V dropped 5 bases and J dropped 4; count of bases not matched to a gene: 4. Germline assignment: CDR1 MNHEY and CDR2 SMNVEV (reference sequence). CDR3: CASSPGTGGKNIQYF. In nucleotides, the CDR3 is TGTGCCAGCAGTCCGGGGACAGGGGGAAAAAACATTCAGTACTTC.

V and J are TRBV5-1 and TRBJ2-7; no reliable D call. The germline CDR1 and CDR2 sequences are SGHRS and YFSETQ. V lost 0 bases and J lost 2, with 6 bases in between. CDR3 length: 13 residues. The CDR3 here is CASSLAGPYEQYF. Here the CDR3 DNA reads TGCGCCAGCAGCTTGGCAGGCCCCTACGAGCAGTACTTC.

CDR3 protein: CASSLGQGGGGTEAFF. The CDR3 DNA sequence: TGTGCCAGCAGTTTGGGACAGGGGGGAGGTGGAACTGAAGCTTTCTTT. The chain uses TRBV27 and TRBJ1-1, with 11 bases that match TRBD1. The germline V gene has CDR1 MNHEY and CDR2 SMNVEV (reference sequence). Trimming at V came to 3 bases and at J to 5 bases, leaving 8 bases not matched to a gene. CDR3 size: 16 residues.

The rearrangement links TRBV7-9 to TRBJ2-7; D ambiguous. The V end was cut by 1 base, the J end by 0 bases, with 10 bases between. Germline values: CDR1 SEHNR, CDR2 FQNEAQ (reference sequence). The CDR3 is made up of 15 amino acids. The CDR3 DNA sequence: TGTGCCAGCAGCTTAGTAGCCGGAGACTCCTACGAGCAGTACTTC. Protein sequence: CASSLVAGDSYEQYF.

CDR3 coding DNA: TGTGCCAGCAGCAAAACTACCCCCCGGACTATGGGCCTCTACGAGCAGTACTTC. It yields the protein CASSKTTPRTMGLYEQYF. The rearrangement links TRBV21-1 to TRBJ2-7; TRBD2 was called by the table and not checked on the DNA. TRBV21-1 is reported as a pseudogene. This CDR3 region has 18 residues.

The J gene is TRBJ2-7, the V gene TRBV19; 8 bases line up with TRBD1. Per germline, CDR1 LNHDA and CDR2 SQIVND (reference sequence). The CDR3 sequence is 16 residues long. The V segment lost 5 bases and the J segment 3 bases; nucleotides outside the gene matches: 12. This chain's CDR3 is CASSGNVQGDGYEQYF. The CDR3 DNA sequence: TGTGCCAGTAGTGGGAACGTACAGGGGGATGGCTACGAGCAGTACTTC. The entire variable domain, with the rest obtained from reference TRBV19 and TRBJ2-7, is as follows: DGGITQSPKYLFRKEGQNVTLSCEQNLNHDAMYWYRQDPGQGLRLIYYSQIVNDFQKGDIAEGYSVSREKKESFPLTVTSAQKNPTAFYLCASSGNVQGDGYEQYFGPGTRLTVT.

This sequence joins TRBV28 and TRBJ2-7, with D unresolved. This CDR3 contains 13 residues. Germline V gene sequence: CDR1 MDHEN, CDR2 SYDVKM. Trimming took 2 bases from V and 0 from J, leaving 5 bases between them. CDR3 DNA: TGTGCCAGCAGTTTAACACACTCCTACGAGCAGTACTTC. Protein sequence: CASSLTHSYEQYF.

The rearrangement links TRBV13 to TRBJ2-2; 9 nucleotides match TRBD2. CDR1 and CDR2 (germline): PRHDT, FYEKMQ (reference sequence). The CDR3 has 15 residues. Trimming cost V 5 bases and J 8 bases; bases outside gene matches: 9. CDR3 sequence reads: CASSGSREGPGELFF. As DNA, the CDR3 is TGTGCCAGCAGCGGCTCGCGGGAGGGCCCTGGGGAGCTGTTTTTT.

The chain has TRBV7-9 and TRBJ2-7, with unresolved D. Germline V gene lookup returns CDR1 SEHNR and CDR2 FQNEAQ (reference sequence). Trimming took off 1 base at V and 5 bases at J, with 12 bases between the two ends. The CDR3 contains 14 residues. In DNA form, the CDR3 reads TGTGCCAGCAGCTTAGTGAACCGTGAAAACGAGCAGTACTTC. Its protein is CASSLVNRENEQYF.

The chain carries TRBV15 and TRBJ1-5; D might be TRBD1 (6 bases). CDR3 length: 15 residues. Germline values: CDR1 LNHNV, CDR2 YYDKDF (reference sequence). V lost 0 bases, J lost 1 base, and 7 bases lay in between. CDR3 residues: CATSREGGSNQPQHF. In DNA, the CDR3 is TGTGCCACCAGCAGAGAGGGGGGCAGCAATCAGCCCCAGCATTTT.

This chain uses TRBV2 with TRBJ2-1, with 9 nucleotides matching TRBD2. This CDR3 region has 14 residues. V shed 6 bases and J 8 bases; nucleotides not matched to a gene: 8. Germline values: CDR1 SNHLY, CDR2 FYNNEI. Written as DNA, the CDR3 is TGTGCCAGCAGGGTAGCGGGAGTAATCCATGAGCAGTTCTTC. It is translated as CASRVAGVIHEQFF.

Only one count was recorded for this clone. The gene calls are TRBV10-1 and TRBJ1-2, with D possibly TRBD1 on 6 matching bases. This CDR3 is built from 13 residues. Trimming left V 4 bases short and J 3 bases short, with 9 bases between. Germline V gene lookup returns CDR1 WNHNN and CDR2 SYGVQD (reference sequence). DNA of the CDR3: TGCGCCAGCAGTGGGGACAATTACTATGGCTACACCTTC. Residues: CASSGDNYYGYTF.

The CDR3 sequence is CASSPRAGDGTDTQYF. The CDR3, as DNA: TGTGCCAGCAGCCCGAGAGCGGGAGACGGCACAGATACGCAGTATTTT. V and J are TRBV9 and TRBJ2-3, with 8 bases aligning to TRBD2. This CDR3 contains 16 residues. The V gene end was trimmed by 4 bases and the J gene end by 1 base; junction bases not matched to a gene: 8. Germline-derived CDR1 and CDR2 are SGDLS and YYNGEE.

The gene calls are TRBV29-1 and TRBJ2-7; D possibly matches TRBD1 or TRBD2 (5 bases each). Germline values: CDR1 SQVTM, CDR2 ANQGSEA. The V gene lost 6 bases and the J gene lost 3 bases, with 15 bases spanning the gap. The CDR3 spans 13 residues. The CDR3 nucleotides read TGCAGCGTCGTTGGACGGGACGACTACGAGCAGTACTTC. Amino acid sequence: CSVVGRDDYEQYF.

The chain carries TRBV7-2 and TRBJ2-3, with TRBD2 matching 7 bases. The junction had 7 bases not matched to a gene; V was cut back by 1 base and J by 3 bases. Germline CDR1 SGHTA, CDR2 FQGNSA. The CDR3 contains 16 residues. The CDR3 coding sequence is TGTGCCAGCAGCTTAGTCCGGTCCGGGGGGACAGATACGCAGTATTTT. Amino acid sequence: CASSLVRSGGTDTQYF.

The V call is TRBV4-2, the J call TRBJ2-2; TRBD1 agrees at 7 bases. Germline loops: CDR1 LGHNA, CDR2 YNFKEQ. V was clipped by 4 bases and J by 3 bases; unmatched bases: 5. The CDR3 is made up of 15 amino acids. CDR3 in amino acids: CASSLITGDTGELFF. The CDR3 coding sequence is TGTGCCAGCAGCCTAATTACAGGGGACACCGGGGAGCTGTTTTTT.

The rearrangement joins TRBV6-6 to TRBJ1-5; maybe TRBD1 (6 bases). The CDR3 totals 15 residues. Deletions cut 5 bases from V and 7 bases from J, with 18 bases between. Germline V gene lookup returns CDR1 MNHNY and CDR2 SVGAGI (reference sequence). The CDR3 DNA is TGTGCCAGCAGTACCTCAGGGGACTGGGTCCAGCCCCAGCATTTT. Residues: CASSTSGDWVQPQHF.

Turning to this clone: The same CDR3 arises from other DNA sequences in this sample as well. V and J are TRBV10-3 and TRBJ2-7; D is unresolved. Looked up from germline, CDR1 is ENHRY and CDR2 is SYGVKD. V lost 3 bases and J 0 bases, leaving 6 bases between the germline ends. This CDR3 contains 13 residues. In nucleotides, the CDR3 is TGTGCCATCAGTGATACGAGCTCCTACGAGCAGTACTTC. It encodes CAISDTSSYEQYF.

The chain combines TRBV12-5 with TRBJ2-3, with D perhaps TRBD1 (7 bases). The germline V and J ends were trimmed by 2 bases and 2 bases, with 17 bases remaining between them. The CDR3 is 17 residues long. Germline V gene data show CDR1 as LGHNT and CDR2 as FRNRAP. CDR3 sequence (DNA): TGTGCTAGTGGTTTGTCGGAGGGGGCAGAAACCACAGATACGCAGTATTTT. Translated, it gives CASGLSEGAETTDTQYF.